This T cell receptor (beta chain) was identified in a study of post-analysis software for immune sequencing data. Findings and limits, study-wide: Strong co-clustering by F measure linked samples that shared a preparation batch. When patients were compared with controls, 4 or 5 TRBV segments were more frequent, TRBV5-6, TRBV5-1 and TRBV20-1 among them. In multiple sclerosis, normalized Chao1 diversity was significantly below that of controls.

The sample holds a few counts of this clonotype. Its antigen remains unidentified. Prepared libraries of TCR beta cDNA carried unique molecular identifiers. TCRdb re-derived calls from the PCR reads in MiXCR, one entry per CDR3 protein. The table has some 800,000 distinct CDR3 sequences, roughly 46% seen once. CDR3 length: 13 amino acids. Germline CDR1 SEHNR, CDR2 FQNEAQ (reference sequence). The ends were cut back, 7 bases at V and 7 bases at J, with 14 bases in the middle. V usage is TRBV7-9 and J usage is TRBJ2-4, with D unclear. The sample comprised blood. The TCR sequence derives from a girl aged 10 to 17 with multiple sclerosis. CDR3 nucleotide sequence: TGTGCCAGCAAAAACAAGGATGGGAACATTCAGTACTTC. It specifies CASKNKDGNIQYF.